The 21 T cell receptor beta chains reported below all come from one sample, sequenced in a study of CD8+CD57+ T cells in acquired aplastic anemia (dated by TCRdb to 2017 to 2018). Expansion of CD8+CD57+ cells had been shown by flow cytometry in the patients chosen for sequencing. Reads for this sample came from an Illumina HiSeq 2000. TCR beta VDJ combination and CDR3 sequence profiling used genomic DNA as the template. TCRdb itself trimmed the public reads at Q25 with fastp, ran MiXCR and retained productive beta chains. Every distinct CDR3 protein forms one entry, paired with its most common genes and DNA. The sample table lists approximately 180,000 distinct CDR3 sequences, 63% of them with a count of one. Approximately 40% of the sample goes to the ten largest clones. The sequenced sample was sorted CD4+, CD8+, or CD8+CD57+ T cells (not recorded which) from PBMCs. The origin of the receptors is a human donor with aplastic anemia.

This clonotype was recorded only once. V usage is TRBV19 and J usage is TRBJ1-3, with a possible D match to TRBD1 (5 bases). This CDR3 has 14 amino acids. Trimming stripped 8 bases from V and 8 bases from J, with 19 bases between. The V gene's germline CDR1 is LNHDA and CDR2 SQIVND (reference sequence). For the CDR3, the DNA is TGTGCCAGTTCGGGGCAGGCGGCGCGTTACACCATATATTTT. The encoded protein is CASSGQAARYTIYF.

On this clonotype itself: Since a much larger clone is just one base distant, this may be a read error. The genes are TRBV5-4 and TRBJ2-1, with 13 positions matching TRBD2. Germline-derived CDR1 and CDR2 are SGHNT and YYREEE (reference sequence). The CDR3 contains 15 residues. The CDR3 coding sequence is TGTGCCAGCAGCCAAACTAGCGGGGGGGCCTCTGAGCAGCTCTTC. Amino acid sequence: CASSQTSGGASEQLF.

This clonotype has just a few counts. The gene calls are TRBV15 and TRBJ2-1; 11 bases fit TRBD1. The germline gives CDR1 LNHNV, CDR2 YYDKDF (reference sequence). V trimming: 4 bases; J trimming: 7 bases; junction bases outside the gene matches: 12. The CDR3 extends over 17 amino acids. CDR3 nucleotide sequence: TGTGCCACCAGCAAGGGAGGGACAGGGGGTAAAAGGAATGAGCAGTTCTTC. Encoded protein: CATSKGGTGGKRNEQFF.

This clonotype was observed a few times. The CDR3 loop reads CASSLGAAREQYF. In nucleotides, the CDR3 is TGCGCCAGCAGCTTGGGCGCGGCCCGCGAGCAGTACTTC. The gene calls are TRBV5-1 and TRBJ2-7; D is undetermined. There are 13 residues in the CDR3. CDR1 and CDR2 (germline): SGHRS, YFSETQ. V gave up 0 bases and J gave up 6 bases, with 10 bases separating them.

This clonotype showed up many times. In DNA, the CDR3 is TGTGCCAGCAGTGAAGGGCTGGGGGTGAACTATGGCTACACCTTC. This sequence encodes CASSEGLGVNYGYTF. The chain links TRBV2 to TRBJ1-2; the D gene is possibly TRBD1 (5 bases). Per germline, CDR1 SNHLY and CDR2 FYNNEI. This CDR3 is built from 15 residues. Trimming took 1 base from V and 2 from J, leaving 11 bases between them.

The gene calls are TRBV5-1 and TRBJ2-2, with TRBD1 matching 7 bases. Per the germline V gene, CDR1 is SGHRS and CDR2 is YFSETQ. V lost 5 bases to trimming and J lost 1 base; unmatched junction nucleotides: 5. The CDR3 loop spans 15 amino acids. CDR3 loop: CASRRTGENTGELFF. CDR3 nucleotides: TGCGCCAGCAGACGGACAGGAGAGAACACCGGGGAGCTGTTTTTT.

The V gene is TRBV7-9, the J gene TRBJ1-2, with D hard to call. This CDR3 spans 13 amino acids. Trimming removed 8 bases from V and 2 bases from J, with 12 bases in between. The germline V gene encodes CDR1 SEHNR and CDR2 FQNEAQ (reference sequence). The CDR3 sequence is CASVTDLNYGYTF. The CDR3 nucleotides are TGTGCCAGCGTAACAGACTTAAACTATGGCTACACCTTC.

This chain joins TRBV2 and TRBJ2-7, with TRBD1 matching over 11 bases. J gave up 5 bases and V 4 bases, and 4 bases lay outside the gene matches. The CDR3 totals 14 residues. CDR1 SNHLY and CDR2 FYNNEI come from the germline V gene. The CDR3 loop is CASSADRGRDEQYF. DNA for the CDR3: TGTGCCAGCAGTGCGGACAGGGGGCGCGACGAGCAGTACTTC.

J is TRBJ1-2 and V is TRBV30; D call uncertain. CDR3 length: 14 amino acids. V was cut by 0 bases and J by 2 bases, with 10 bases left in between. Germline V lookup: CDR1 GTSNPN, CDR2 SVGIG (reference sequence). The CDR3 loop reads CAWSVKSGNYGYTF. The CDR3 coding sequence is TGTGCCTGGAGTGTAAAATCAGGCAACTATGGCTACACCTTC.

The chain employs TRBV12-2 and TRBJ2-7. TRBV12-2 is shown as a pseudogene. CDR3 size: 15 residues. This CDR3 is CASSFLTASSYEQYF. CDR3 bases: TGTGCCAGCAGCTTCCTAACTGCGTCCTCCTACGAGCAGTACTTC.

The V and J genes are TRBV24-1 and TRBJ2-2; 14 bases map to TRBD2. The CDR3 covers 19 residues. Per the germline V gene, CDR1 is KGHDR and CDR2 is SFDVKD. Trimming took 4 bases from V and 0 from J; bases not matched to a gene: 6. CDR3 region: CATSDGTSGGTANTGELFF. For the CDR3, the DNA is TGTGCCACCAGTGACGGGACTAGCGGGGGCACTGCGAACACCGGGGAGCTGTTTTTT.

The CDR3 bases are TGCGCCAGCAGCCGCCCGAATTCACCCCTCCACTTT. Amino acids: CASSRPNSPLHF. J is TRBJ1-6 and V is TRBV4-1; unclear D gene. Deletions cut 4 bases from V and 7 bases from J, with 5 bases between. CDR3 length: 12 amino acids. Germline V gene data show CDR1 as MGHRA and CDR2 as YSYEKL.

The gene calls are TRBV19 and TRBJ1-1; 7 bases agree with TRBD1. The CDR3 consists of 14 residues. After removal of 7 bases from V and 5 bases from J, the junction contained 10 bases not matched to a gene. Germline loops: CDR1 LNHDA, CDR2 SQIVND (reference sequence). This chain's CDR3 is CASTIRDRGTEAFF. CDR3 DNA: TGTGCCAGTACCATTAGGGACAGAGGGACTGAAGCTTTCTTT.

Here the CDR3 reads CSALGSTDTQYF. In nucleotides, the CDR3 is TGCAGCGCCCTCGGTAGTACAGATACGCAGTATTTT. V is TRBV29-1 and J is TRBJ2-3, with unresolved D. The CDR3 is 12 amino acids. Germline CDR1 is SQVTM and CDR2 is ANQGSEA. V was clipped by 7 bases and J by 3 bases, with 11 bases between them.

This chain joins TRBV2 and TRBJ2-5; 9 nucleotides match TRBD2. V shed 7 bases, J shed 4 bases, and the junction held 13 bases outside the gene matches. The length of the CDR3 is 16 residues. Looked up from germline, CDR1 is SNHLY and CDR2 is FYNNEI. CDR3: CASIDRLAARGETQYF. CDR3 bases: TGTGCCAGCATTGACCGACTAGCGGCCAGGGGAGAGACCCAGTACTTC.

The table lists this clonotype with a count of one. V usage is TRBV12-3 or TRBV12-4 and J usage is TRBJ1-1, with TRBD1 matching over 7 bases. The CDR3 has 15 amino acids. With 3 bases clipped from V and 4 bases from J, the junction kept 8 bases outside the gene matches. CDR3 DNA sequence: TGTGCCAGCAGTTTGTCAGGGGGTCGGGGCACTGAAGCTTTCTTT. Protein: CASSLSGGRGTEAFF.

This clonotype was counted a single time. The CDR3 ends on some other residue instead of the conserved phenylalanine or tryptophan, so this is likely a read error. The chain recombines TRBV9 with TRBJ1-1; no clear D gene. The CDR3 loop spans 14 amino acids. V was cut by 4 bases and J by 1 base, with 11 bases left in between. Germline assignment: CDR1 SGDLS and CDR2 YYNGEE. In DNA, the CDR3 is TGTGCCAGCAGCCTGATCAAAGGGAACACTGAAGCTTTCTGT. Translating it yields CASSLIKGNTEAFC.

This clonotype turned up a few times. DNA of the CDR3: TGCAGTGCTACCGGGACCTACAATGAGCAGTTCTTC. It yields the protein CSATGTYNEQFF. The rearrangement joins TRBV20-1 to TRBJ2-1; TRBD2 might be the D (5 bases). The germline V and J ends were trimmed by 4 bases and 2 bases, with 6 bases remaining between them. The CDR3 length is 12 residues. Germline-derived CDR1 and CDR2 are DFQATT and SNEGSKA (reference sequence).

This clonotype has ten or more counts. At one of its ends the junction is not consistent with the germline gene, which may arise from a read error. V usage is TRBV6-1 and J usage is TRBJ1-1; D not resolved. The CDR3 runs to 13 residues. Germline CDR1 and CDR2: MNHNS and SASEGT. CDR3 residues: CASSELGNTEAFF. The CDR3 coding sequence is TGTGCCAGTAGTGAACTAGGAAACACTGAAGCTTTCTTT.

The V call is TRBV7-9, the J call TRBJ1-1; weak D call: TRBD1 (6 bases). V dropped 6 bases and J dropped 0 bases, with 14 bases sitting between them. The CDR3 sequence is 15 residues long. Looked up from germline, CDR1 is SEHNR and CDR2 is FQNEAQ (reference sequence). CDR3 sequence reads: CASRLSGDVNTEAFF. The CDR3 DNA reads TGTGCCAGCAGACTATCAGGGGATGTGAACACTGAAGCTTTCTTT. The complete variable domain, with remaining parts taken from reference TRBV7-9 and TRBJ1-1, reads DTGVSQNPRHKITKRGQNVTFRCDPISEHNRLYWYRQTLGQGPEFLTYFQNEAQLEKSRLLSDRFSAERPKGSFSTLEIQRTEQGDSAMYLCASRLSGDVNTEAFFGQGTRLTVV.

CDR3 sequence (DNA): TGTGCCAGCAGCTTAGTACCGGGAAGGAACACAGATACGCAGTATTTT. Amino acids: CASSLVPGRNTDTQYF. The gene calls are TRBV7-9 and TRBJ2-3; tentatively, D is TRBD2 (5 bases). V gave up 1 base and J gave up 2 bases, with 13 bases separating them. Germline loops: CDR1 SEHNR, CDR2 FQNEAQ (reference sequence). The CDR3 is made up of 16 amino acids.